The entry below gives a single T cell receptor (beta chain) sequence along with its context. The CDR3 is 15 amino acids. Losses at the gene ends were 2 bases for V and 4 bases for J; bases not matched to a gene: 6. The germline gives CDR1 KGHDR, CDR2 SFDVKD. TCRdb keeps only in-frame clones here, not all; method: immunoSEQ multiplex PCR. The sample lists 50,000 to 75,000 clones, 85% seen once, with nearly 5.5% in the top ten. The sample comes from a study of control samples from healthy donors and cancer patients. This sequence joins TRBV24-1 and TRBJ2-5, with 7 bases lining up with TRBD1. The source material was blood. The TCR originated in a man between 35 and 55 years old in good health. The CDR3 loop is CATSDSTGVAETQYF. The CDR3 DNA reads TGTGCCACCAGTGATTCAACAGGGGTGGCAGAGACCCAGTACTTC.